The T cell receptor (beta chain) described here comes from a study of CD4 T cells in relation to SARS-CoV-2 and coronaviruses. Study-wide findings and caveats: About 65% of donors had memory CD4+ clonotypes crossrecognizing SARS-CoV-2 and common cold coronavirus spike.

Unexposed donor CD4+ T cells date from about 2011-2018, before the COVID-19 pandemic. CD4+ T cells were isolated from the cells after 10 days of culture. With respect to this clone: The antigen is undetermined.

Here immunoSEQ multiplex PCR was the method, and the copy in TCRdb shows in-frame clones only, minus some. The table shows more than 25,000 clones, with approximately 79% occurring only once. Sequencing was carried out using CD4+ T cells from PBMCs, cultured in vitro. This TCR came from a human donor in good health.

The CDR3 bases are TGTGCCAGCAGGGGGACAGGGACCTATAATTCACCCCTCCACTTT. It yields the protein CASRGTGTYNSPLHF. The V and J genes are TRBV2 and TRBJ1-6; 9 bases fit TRBD1. CDR1 is SNHLY, CDR2 FYNNEI, per germline. V lost 6 bases and J lost 2; bases outside the gene matches: 2. This CDR3 spans 15 amino acids.